One sample yielded the 26 T cell receptor beta chains listed below, sequenced in a study of blood T cells in healthy people across ages. Sample-barcoded 5' priming and a J-beta primer mix drove a second PCR of roughly 7 to 11 cycles. TCRdb re-called the 5' RACE reads with MiXCR, one entry per CDR3 protein. The repertoire consists of roughly 700,000 distinct CDR3 sequences, with about 52% occurring once and the leading ten covering about a third. The specimen was blood. Receptors originate from a woman between 55 and 75 years old in good health.

This clonotype was observed a few times. The chain has TRBV5-1 and TRBJ2-5; 8 bases fit TRBD1. The length of the CDR3 is 13 residues. Germline V lookup: CDR1 SGHRS, CDR2 YFSETQ. The V and J ends lost 3 bases and 4 bases, in that order; junction bases with no gene match: 2. CDR3 nucleotides: TGCGCCAGCAGCTGGGGACAGGCAGAGACCCAGTACTTC. This sequence encodes CASSWGQAETQYF. The full variable domain, its missing parts supplied by reference TRBV5-1 and TRBJ2-5, is KAGVTQTPRYLIKTRGQQVTLSCSPISGHRSVSWYQQTPGQGLQFLFEYFSETQRNKGNFPGRFSGRQFSNSRSEMNVSTLELGDSALYLCASSWGQAETQYFGPGTRLLVL.

The rearrangement joins TRBV3-1 to TRBJ2-7, with 8 bases aligning to TRBD2. Trimming removed 4 bases from V and 6 bases from J; junction bases left unmatched: 11. CDR1 is LGHDT and CDR2 is YNNKEL in the germline V gene (reference sequence). This CDR3 spans 15 amino acids. For the CDR3, the DNA is TGTGCCAGCAGCCTACGGGGACTAGGATCACTCGAGCAGTACTTC. As protein: CASSLRGLGSLEQYF.

This clonotype was detected only a few times. V usage is TRBV14 and J usage is TRBJ2-7; 9 positions agree with TRBD1. V dropped 4 bases and J dropped 2; count of bases not matched to a gene: 12. Germline CDR1 and CDR2: SGHDN and FVKESK. The CDR3 is 17 residues long. CDR3 residues: CASSRRGTGIFPYEQYF. CDR3 in DNA: TGTGCCAGCAGCCGGAGGGGGACAGGGATTTTTCCCTACGAGCAGTACTTC.

This clonotype showed up many times. This rearrangement joins TRBV20-1 to TRBJ2-5; 8 bases agree with TRBD2. With 1 base clipped from V and 0 bases from J, the junction kept 7 bases outside the gene matches. The CDR3 spans 16 residues. Germline loops: CDR1 DFQATT, CDR2 SNEGSKA (reference sequence). Here the CDR3 reads CSARGAAGANQETQYF. The CDR3 bases are TGCAGTGCTAGAGGAGCAGCGGGAGCCAACCAAGAGACCCAGTACTTC.

This clonotype has a count of ten or more. The rearrangement links TRBV7-2 to TRBJ2-5, with TRBD1 identical over 9 bases. J gave up 5 bases and V 5 bases, and 3 bases lay outside the gene matches. Germline lookup yields CDR1 SGHTA and CDR2 FQGNSA. This CDR3 comprises 13 residues. CDR3 sequence reads: CASSRTGDETQYF. In DNA, the CDR3 is TGTGCCAGCAGCAGGACAGGGGATGAGACCCAGTACTTC.

Points on this clonotype: The junction differs from germline at one of its ends, possibly a read error. The chain combines TRBV7-2 with TRBJ1-1; 10 positions match TRBD1. Germline loops: CDR1 SGHTA, CDR2 FQGNSA. CDR3 length: 14 residues. CDR3 amino acids: CASSMDRGLTGAFF. CDR3 nucleotide sequence: TGTGCCAGCAGCATGGACAGGGGGTTGACTGGAGCTTTCTTT.

This clonotype came up once. Here the CDR3 reads CASSPYRDRLNEQFF. CDR3 nucleotides: TGTGCCAGCAGCCCATACCGGGACAGGCTCAATGAGCAGTTCTTC. The chain carries TRBV7-3 and TRBJ2-1; TRBD1 matches 8 bases. The junction had 9 bases not matched to a gene; V was cut back by 5 bases and J by 6 bases. Germline V CDR1 and CDR2: SGHTA, FQGTGA. This CDR3 spans 15 amino acids.

The rearrangement uses TRBV6-2 or TRBV6-3 and TRBJ2-1; D unresolved. The CDR3 loop spans 17 amino acids. Trimming removed 4 bases at V and 3 bases at J, with 19 bases between. Per the germline V gene, CDR1 is MNHEY and CDR2 is SVGEGT. The CDR3 loop is CASSSVRYSLLYNEQFF. For the CDR3, the DNA is TGTGCCAGCAGTTCGGTCAGGTACAGCTTACTCTACAATGAGCAGTTCTTC.

This clonotype was counted at least ten times. This rearrangement joins TRBV5-6 to TRBJ2-6; TRBD1 matches 7 bases. Germline CDR1 SGHDT, CDR2 YYEEEE. The V segment lost 2 bases and the J segment 2 bases; nucleotides outside the gene matches: 7. This CDR3 has 17 residues. This CDR3 is CASSLRSTGPGANVLTF. The CDR3 DNA reads as TGTGCCAGCAGCTTACGATCGACAGGGCCTGGGGCCAACGTCCTGACTTTC.

In this sample, this clonotype turned up a few times. J is TRBJ1-5 and V is TRBV7-2; weak D call: TRBD1 (6 bases). The CDR3 consists of 14 residues. The V end was cut by 2 bases, the J end by 2 bases, with 7 bases between. Per the germline V gene, CDR1 is SGHTA and CDR2 is FQGNSA. The CDR3 is CASSLRGGNQPQHF. The CDR3 region has the DNA TGTGCCAGCAGCTTAAGGGGGGGCAATCAGCCCCAGCATTTT.

This sequence joins TRBV7-2 and TRBJ2-1; D is possibly TRBD1 or TRBD2 (5 bases each). The CDR3 runs to 16 residues. V lost 2 bases and J 4 bases, leaving 15 bases between the germline ends. Germline values: CDR1 SGHTA, CDR2 FQGNSA. The CDR3 sequence: CASSLSGRKGYNEQFF. The CDR3 coding sequence is TGTGCCAGCAGCTTATCGGGGCGGAAAGGGTACAATGAGCAGTTCTTC.

The gene calls are TRBV5-4 and TRBJ2-7, with 9 bases that match TRBD1. TRBJ2-4 matches the DNA end more closely, so the J call is doubtful. The CDR3 consists of 12 residues. Germline CDR1 SGHNT, CDR2 YYREEE (reference sequence). This chain's CDR3 is CASGQGKNIQYF. The CDR3 nucleotides read TGTGCCAGCGGACAGGGGAAAAACATTCAGTACTTC.

In this sample, this clonotype turned up a few times. V is TRBV9 and J is TRBJ2-7; the D is unclear. The CDR3 length is 14 residues. The germline gives CDR1 SGDLS, CDR2 YYNGEE. V lost 4 bases, J lost 3 bases, and 14 bases lay in between. In DNA, the CDR3 is TGTGCCAGCAGCTCCAAGGGCGGTTTCTACGAGCAGTACTTC. Translation gives CASSSKGGFYEQYF.

The V gene is TRBV6-4, the J gene TRBJ2-5; the D is unclear. The DNA end is a closer match to TRBJ2-7, so the J assignment may be wrong. Per the germline V gene, CDR1 is MRHNA and CDR2 is SNTAGT. The CDR3 contains 13 residues. This chain's CDR3 is CASPTPYSYEQYF. The CDR3 DNA reads as TGTGCCAGCCCTACACCCTACTCCTACGAGCAGTACTTC.

The V call is TRBV2, the J call TRBJ1-2, with 7 positions matching TRBD1. Germline assignment: CDR1 SNHLY and CDR2 FYNNEI. V was pared by 4 bases and J by 7 bases, with 9 bases of the junction left unmatched. The CDR3 extends over 14 amino acids. The DNA for the CDR3 is TGTGCCAGCAGTGGGAACAGGGGTGGCTTTGGCTACACCTTC. Its translation: CASSGNRGGFGYTF. Filled out from reference TRBV2 and TRBJ1-2, the complete variable domain reads EPEVTQTPSHQVTQMGQEVILRCVPISNHLYFYWYRQILGQKVEFLVSFYNNEISEKSEIFDDQFSVERPDGSNFTLKIRSTKLEDSAMYFCASSGNRGGFGYTFGSGTRLTVV.

In this sample, this clonotype turned up once. The CDR3 DNA sequence: TGCAGTGCCCCCTCCCCGGGTACGGAGACCCAGTTCTTC. It encodes CSAPSPGTETQFF. V and J are TRBV20-1 and TRBJ2-1; no definite D call. This CDR3 has 13 residues. From germline, CDR1 is DFQATT and CDR2 SNEGSKA (reference sequence). Trimming took 6 bases from V and 13 from J, leaving 22 bases between them.

The V and J genes are TRBV5-1 and TRBJ2-5; TRBD2 is a possible D gene (5 bases). The length of the CDR3 is 14 residues. Germline CDR1 reads SGHRS; CDR2 reads YFSETQ. Trimming took 1 base from V and 2 from J, leaving 9 bases between them. The CDR3 is CASSLISGQETQYF. In nucleotides, the CDR3 is TGCGCCAGCAGCTTGATCAGCGGACAAGAGACCCAGTACTTC.

The chain carries TRBV7-6 and TRBJ2-7; 10 bases fit TRBD2. The junction had 4 bases not matched to a gene; V was cut back by 0 bases and J by 2 bases. Germline CDR1 and CDR2: SGHVS and FNYEAQ. The CDR3 runs 16 residues. The CDR3 sequence: CASSLASGRTAYEQYF. The CDR3, as DNA: TGTGCCAGCAGCTTAGCTAGCGGGAGGACCGCCTACGAGCAGTACTTC.

The chain combines TRBV10-3 with TRBJ2-5; TRBD2 aligns across 13 bases. Losses at the gene ends were 6 bases for V and 4 bases for J; bases not matched to a gene: 5. This CDR3 contains 15 residues. Per germline, CDR1 ENHRY and CDR2 SYGVKD. The CDR3 sequence: CAISRTSGSSETQYF. CDR3 DNA sequence: TGTGCCATCAGCCGGACTAGCGGGAGCTCAGAGACCCAGTACTTC.

The chain recombines TRBV6-5 with TRBJ1-2; D gene ambiguous. The CDR3 runs to 14 residues. The germline V gene has CDR1 MNHEY and CDR2 SVGAGI. Trimming pared 10 bases from V and 4 bases from J, leaving 19 bases between. The DNA for the CDR3 is TGTGCCACCAAAATGGGCTTCCCGTCCTATGGCTACACCTTC. Translating it yields CATKMGFPSYGYTF.

This clonotype was detected only a few times. The chain uses TRBV2 and TRBJ2-4, with D tentatively TRBD1 (5 bases). This CDR3 has 14 amino acids. Trimming pared 3 bases from V and 13 bases from J, leaving 19 bases between. Germline V CDR1 and CDR2: SNHLY, FYNNEI. CDR3 residues: CASSEDWGLREQYF. Written as DNA, the CDR3 is TGTGCCAGCAGTGAGGATTGGGGCCTTAGAGAGCAGTACTTC. Full variable domain (missing parts from reference TRBV2 and TRBJ2-4): EPEVTQTPSHQVTQMGQEVILRCVPISNHLYFYWYRQILGQKVEFLVSFYNNEISEKSEIFDDQFSVERPDGSNFTLKIRSTKLEDSAMYFCASSEDWGLREQYFGAGTRLSVL.

The chain recombines TRBV5-5 with TRBJ1-5; 7 bases are shared with TRBD1. The CDR3 runs to 15 residues. Germline CDR1 and CDR2: SGHKS and YYEKEE (reference sequence). Trimming removed 1 base from V and 3 bases from J; junction bases left unmatched: 4. For the CDR3, the DNA is TGTGCCAGCAGCTTGAGGGGACAGCCCAATCAGCCCCAGCATTTT. Protein sequence: CASSLRGQPNQPQHF. The full variable domain, rest sourced from reference TRBV5-5 and TRBJ1-5, is DAGVTQSPTHLIKTRGQQVTLRCSPISGHKSVSWYQQVLGQGPQFIFQYYEKEERGRGNFPDRFSARQFPNYSSELNVNALLLGDSALYLCASSLRGQPNQPQHFGDGTRLSIL.

The chain uses TRBV28 and TRBJ1-2; D may be TRBD1 (6 bases). The CDR3 is 17 residues long. Germline loops: CDR1 MDHEN, CDR2 SYDVKM. V was clipped by 3 bases and J by 7 bases, with 24 bases between them. The CDR3 DNA reads TGTGCCAGCAGTTTCCGGCCGGCAGGGGCGGCCTCGAGTGGCTACACCTTC. Its protein is CASSFRPAGAASSGYTF.

V usage is TRBV15 and J usage is TRBJ2-3, with TRBD2 identical over 7 bases. From germline, CDR1 is LNHNV and CDR2 YYDKDF (reference sequence). CDR3 size: 17 residues. Trimming removed 0 bases from V and 1 base from J; junction bases left unmatched: 7. CDR3 DNA sequence: TGTGCCACCAGCAGAGACCGAGCGGGGTTAGGCACAGATACGCAGTATTTT. It encodes CATSRDRAGLGTDTQYF.

The genes are TRBV18 and TRBJ2-7; 9 positions match TRBD1. Germline CDR1 and CDR2: KGHSH and LQKENI. The J segment lost 4 bases and the V segment lost 4 bases, leaving 8 bases of the junction unmatched. The CDR3 sequence is 15 residues long. The CDR3 bases are TGTGCCAGCTCACAAGGACAGGGGTCTATGTACGAGCAGTACTTC. Translating gives CASSQGQGSMYEQYF.

The J gene is TRBJ2-1, the V gene TRBV12-3 or TRBV12-4, with TRBD1 matching over 8 bases. The J call may not be correct, given that the DNA end is closer to TRBJ2-7. The CDR3 totals 15 residues. CDR3 sequence (DNA): TGTGCCAGCACCAAAGACAGGGGCCTTCCCTACGAGCAGTACTTC. Amino acid sequence: CASTKDRGLPYEQYF.